This T cell receptor (beta chain) was recovered during a study of identical twins. A universal primer site was added by template switching, and unique molecular identifiers were carried by the cDNA. TCRdb reprocessed the 5' RACE reads via MiXCR and lists one record per CDR3 protein. The sample holds hundreds of thousands of distinct CDR3 sequences, about 12% seen once. Points on this clonotype: Its antigen is unidentified.

General study points: Findings came from cross-sectional statistics, without long-term follow-up of donors. Researchers reported excess low generation probability among twin-shared out-of-frame alpha sequences.

The CDR3 has 13 residues. Germline CDR1 and CDR2: SGHRS and YFSETQ. J gave up 5 bases and V 5 bases, and 6 bases lay outside the gene matches. The same data also contributed to another study, on yellow fever vaccine responses in identical twins.

This clonotype was obtained from a woman aged 18-30 years in good health. Sequencing was done on a sample of PBMCs. This sequence joins TRBV5-1 and TRBJ1-1, with 7 bases identical to TRBD1. The chain's CDR3 is CASSHTQGTEAFF. The CDR3 coding sequence is TGCGCCAGCAGTCACACACAGGGGACTGAAGCTTTCTTT.